This T cell receptor (beta chain) was identified during a study of siplizumab effects on memory and regulatory T cells (dated by TCRdb to between 2018 and 2020). Concerning the study at large: The study looked at the effect of siplizumab, an anti-CD2 antibody, on alloreactive T-cell subsets in allogeneic mixed lymphocyte reactions made from human PBMCs.

As concerns this clone: The specificity of this receptor is unknown. Qualities for individual bases were not recorded, and no much larger clone is one base off.

Sorted unstimulated T cells and proliferating T cells recovered from mixed lymphocyte reactions were subjected to TCRbeta CDR3 sequencing. Fresh whole blood from nine to ten HLA-typed healthy donors was used as the source from which PBMCs were isolated. The germline V gene sets CDR1 to SNHLY and CDR2 to FYNNEI. The CDR3 runs 17 amino acids, cysteine and phenylalanine included. Here the CDR3 DNA is all that survives: 51 bases in frame from base 1. The junction shows trimming of 0 bases on V and 7 bases on J, and the gene matches do not reach 14 bases of it. The library was prepared using the immunoSEQ multiplex PCR assay. Each sample had around 92,000 TCR templates assayed by the deep sequencing platform. Genomic DNA extracted from sorted T cells was used for TCRbeta CDR3 sequencing. The study's own analysis went as follows. The R programming language was used for clonal analysis of the TCRbeta CDR3 data. Alloreactive CD4+ and CD8+ clones were defined by comparing unstimulated samples with post-reaction CFSE-low samples. Alloreactive CD4+ clones were assigned to regulatory or non-regulatory origin by matching sequences to sorted unstimulated Treg and non-Treg repertoires. The source is immuneACCESS, and TCRdb retained only in-frame sequences with V and J called. Part of the clones is not carried over; for the studies checked, unresolved V genes explain less than half of this, and the remainder is unexplained. V, J and clone size derive from that table, while D and trimming were established from the DNA sequence. The sample records 70,000 to 95,000 clones, roughly 93% of which are singletons. The ten largest clones take up over 5% of the sample.

On the study overall, not on this receptor specifically: For roughly 75-95% of proliferating CD4+ or CD8+ clones, no naive or memory phenotype could be assigned. Compared with memory T cells, unstimulated naive T cells appeared more diverse, and naive cells seemed to make a substantial contribution to the alloresponse. The suppressive function of proliferating Tregs from siplizumab cultures was not functionally confirmed. In reactions with siplizumab, an average of approximately 69% of mappable alloreactive CD4+ clones were Treg-derived, compared with 25% to 30% in control reactions. Because sequences at frequencies below about 10^-5 were poorly captured, only a minor fraction of alloreactive clones could be mapped back to unstimulated subsets. The cumulative frequency of alloreactive sequences that could be traced back to unstimulated CD4+ memory T cells was significantly reduced by siplizumab.

The V and J segments used are TRBV2 and TRBJ1-2, with 7 bases aligning to TRBD1. Sequencing was carried out using CD8+ T cells sorted from blood. The receptor comes from a human donor in good health. CDR3 region: CASSEALDRQGLSGYTF. Here is the DNA: TGTGCCAGCAGTGAAGCCCTCGATCGACAGGGACTGTCTGGCTACACCTTC.